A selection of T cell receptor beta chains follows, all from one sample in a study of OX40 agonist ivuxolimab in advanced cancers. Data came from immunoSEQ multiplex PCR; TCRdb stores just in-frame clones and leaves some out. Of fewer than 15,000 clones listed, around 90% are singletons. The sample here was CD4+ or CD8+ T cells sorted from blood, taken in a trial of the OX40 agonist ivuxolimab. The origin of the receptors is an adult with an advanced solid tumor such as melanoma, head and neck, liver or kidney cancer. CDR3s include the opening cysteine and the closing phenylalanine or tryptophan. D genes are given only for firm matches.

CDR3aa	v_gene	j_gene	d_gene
CASSEFVTGDTGELFF	TRBV2	TRBJ2-2	TRBD1
CASSLGQGRGERWLFF	TRBV7-8	TRBJ1-4	.
CASRPPGQGLIDTF	TRBV5-6	TRBJ1-2	TRBD1
CASSLGRGLYEQYF	TRBV5-6	TRBJ2-7	TRBD1
CASSKVRGLWWNTGELFF	TRBV21-1	TRBJ2-2	.
CASSTGGHPSGQYF	TRBV19	TRBJ2-7	TRBD2
CASSLFTSGGGEQFF	TRBV7-3	TRBJ2-1	TRBD2
CASSPTPSGLYLPGGGYTF	TRBV19	TRBJ1-2	.
CASSHGGGTSTDTQYF	TRBV4-3	TRBJ2-3	TRBD2
CASSLSTGRNTEAFF	TRBV4-1	TRBJ1-1	TRBD1
CAISASGTRGDNEQFF	TRBV10-3	TRBJ2-1	.
CASSLGVGRPSNTEAFF	TRBV13	TRBJ1-1	.
CASSLLEGLWDTQYF	TRBV7-3	TRBJ2-3	.
CAISPGERGEQFF	TRBV10-3	TRBJ2-1	.
CASSLATSRYNEQFF	TRBV7-9	TRBJ2-1	TRBD2
CASSDSTSGDNEQFF	TRBV6-4	TRBJ2-1	TRBD2
CASLTGNYGYTF	TRBV6-6	TRBJ1-2	.
CASSIRGQEKLFF	TRBV19	TRBJ1-4	TRBD1
CASSQDGGRERGTQYF	TRBV4-1	TRBJ2-3	.
CASSVDRVGANVLTF	TRBV4-3	TRBJ2-6	TRBD1
CASSLVPNTQYF	TRBV5-1	TRBJ2-3	.
CASSLWDPGLNTGELFF	TRBV27	TRBJ2-2	.
CASGQGVSYEQYF	TRBV27	TRBJ2-7	TRBD1
CATEGPSWGYTF	TRBV19	TRBJ1-2	.
CASSQFIPGLAGGLYEQYF	TRBV4-3	TRBJ2-7	TRBD2
CASSQEWRGADTQYF	TRBV4-3	TRBJ2-3	.
CASSLPTAKAQYF	TRBV27	TRBJ2-3	.
CASSGPGTSGKTDTQYF	TRBV6-1	TRBJ2-3	TRBD2